The source of this T cell receptor (beta chain) is a study of T cells in Graves' hyperthyroidism and ophthalmopathy. The table lists this clonotype with many counts. Amplification of TCR beta CDR3 regions used RNA as the template. HTBI primers were employed in a first-round RT-PCR of the TCR CDR3. Via MiXCR, TCRdb re-called the multiplex PCR reads, giving one row per CDR3 protein. The table includes over 300,000 distinct CDR3 sequences, about 15% detected once. Trimming took off 7 bases at V and 4 bases at J, with 22 bases between the two ends. The CDR3 runs to 16 residues. The chain couples TRBV12-3 or TRBV12-4 to TRBJ1-2; D possibly corresponds to TRBD1 (5 bases). The sequence derives from a woman aged 60-70 years with Graves' hyperthyroidism. Sequenced input: blood. CDR3 coding DNA: TGTGCCAGCATCCGGGGCCCCGCGGGGGATATCTATGGCTACACCTTC. This encodes CASIRGPAGDIYGYTF.